Sequencing of this T cell receptor beta chain was carried out in a study of T cells in Graves' hyperthyroidism and ophthalmopathy (dated by TCRdb to the late 2010s). General notes on the study: Peripheral blood samples were taken at the time of initial diagnosis, prior to any treatment. Thyroid tissue and blood T-cell repertoires from six Graves' hyperthyroidism patients were also compared in the study. An independent validation cohort of fewer than 20 hyperthyroidism patients and 15 or so patients who later progressed to ophthalmopathy tested prospective prediction of ophthalmopathy. TCR Vbeta CDR3 sequencing of approximately 140 peripheral blood samples (about 45 ophthalmopathy, around 80 hyperthyroidism and some 17 progressor patients) is reported in the paper. To identify distinguishing TCR V-J signatures, a discovery cohort of 95 to 100 patients was used, comprising 40 to 45 with Graves' ophthalmopathy and some 57 with stable Graves' hyperthyroidism. After blood sampling, hyperthyroidism patients were treated with methimazole at a starting dose of 30 mg daily, and ophthalmopathy patients were treated with high-dose intravenous methylprednisolone. The 100 discovery patients were randomly split 7:3 into training and test sets.

The TCR beta CDR3 regions were amplified from RNA transcripts. The first round of RT-PCR for the TCR CDR3 was performed with the HTBI primer set and the Qiagen OneStep RT-PCR kit. Libraries were constructed in a second round of multiplex PCR, after which size selection and purification were performed. Paired-end sequencing of the libraries was performed with 100 bp reads on an Illumina HiSeq2000. The authors processed their data as follows. SOAPnuke was used to process the raw data, removing reads that contained adapters or uncalled bases, had a mean Phred below 15, or lacked an exact match to the constant primer or identifier. COPE v1.2.5 was used to merge high-quality paired reads, and clonotypes were defined as unique nucleotide sequences. MiTCR v1.1 was used to align clonotypes to the IMGT TRBV, TRBD and TRBJ reference segments. The analysis was restricted to V-J combinations with a frequency above 0.0001, which together covered roughly 99% of the repertoires. The TCS score was defined as F50 (clonal expansion) divided by E x V (chaos), with BLOSUM62-based TCRdist calculated between CDR3 peptides within each V-J. Welch's t-statistics and random forest reduced around 510 V-J features to fewer than 15, which were used in a naive Bayes classifier (R e1071). The public reads were run again by TCRdb, first through fastp at Q25 and then through MiXCR, and only productive beta chains were kept. Identical CDR3 protein sequences are pooled into one entry, listed with their most common genes and DNA. In this record, the V and J calls reflect TCRdb's handling and not the investigators' own analysis. This sample lists 90,000 to 120,000 distinct CDR3 sequences; 15% to 20% were detected once. The ten largest clones represent about 42% of the sample.

Graves' hyperthyroidism was defined as stable when no progression to ophthalmopathy occurred over 18 months of follow-up. Hyperthyroidism patients were aged 18 to 65 years and newly diagnosed, with disease duration of less than 2 months. Patients with uncontrolled infections, other autoimmune diseases, pregnancy or lactation were excluded. Diagnoses relied on clinical symptoms, serum thyroxine and TRAb, thyroid ultrasound and orbital computed tomography. Ficoll-Paque density gradient centrifugation was used to isolate PBMCs from under 11 ml of fresh peripheral blood. Total RNA was extracted with Trizol reagent, and quality was checked on an Agilent 2100 Bioanalyzer. What the research found in general, with its limitations: No statistical method was used to fix the sample size in advance, and group allocation was not hidden from the investigators. Most expanded thyroid clonotypes (frequency above 0.001) were also found in blood, which suggests that blood repertoires may mirror thyroid immune responses. In validation, the model predicted progression to ophthalmopathy a median of roughly six months before onset, with about 64% sensitivity and 72.22% specificity. Ophthalmopathy was separated from stable hyperthyroidism by a 13 V-J signature model, with over 85% sensitivity and 81% to 83% specificity obtained in cross-validation and 80%/75% obtained in testing.

This clonotype was seen only a few times. Its antigen specificity is not known. There are no base qualities to consult, and no much larger clone falls within one base. The CDR3, cysteine through phenylalanine, is 14 amino acids long. Solely the CDR3 DNA is kept, with 42 bases framed from the first base. V and J lose 3 bases and 14 bases, and a span of 17 bases separates them. The CDR1 and CDR2 encoded by the germline V gene are SGHDN and FVKESK. Recombination joined TRBV14 with TRBJ1-6, with TRBD1 tentatively as D gene (6 bases match). The sequencing sample was made of blood. The source of this sequence is a woman between 45 and 65 years old with Graves' hyperthyroidism. The CDR3 protein: CASSHRGTPWALHF. The DNA sequence reads TGTGCCAGCAGCCACCGTGGGACACCATGGGCCCTCCACTTT. Supplemented by the reference TRBV14 and TRBJ1-6 proteins around the CDR3, the complete variable domain is EAGVTQFPSHSVIEKGQTVTLRCDPISGHDNLYWYRRVMGKEIKFLLHFVKESKQDESGMPNNRFLAERTGGTYSTLKVQPAELEDSGVYFCASSHRGTPWALHFGNGTRLTVT.